A selection of T cell receptor beta chains follows, all from one sample in a study of blood T cell repertoires in COVID-19. The table came from immunoSEQ multiplex PCR; TCRdb's copy has only in-frame clones and leaves some out. The table has 150,000 to 200,000 clones, around 73% seen once. The sequenced sample consisted of PBMCs or T cells enriched from blood (not recorded which). These receptors came from a woman aged 45-65 years who had recovered from COVID-19. CDR3s include the opening cysteine and the closing phenylalanine or tryptophan. A D gene is named only where the DNA matches it firmly. Only some rows state a clone size, as once, few, many or a class for expanded clones.

v_call	j_call	clone_size	d_call	cdr3_nt	cdr3_aa
TRBV3-1/TRBV3-2	TRBJ2-7	NA	TRBD2	TGTGCCAGCGGGTATAGCGGGAACTCCTACGAGCAGTACTTC	CASGYSGNSYEQYF
TRBV12-3/TRBV12-4	TRBJ1-4	once	NA	TGTGCCAGCAGTGCGTATGGTGAAAAACTGTTTTTT	CASSAYGEKLFF
TRBV4-1	TRBJ2-2	NA	NA	TGCGCCAGCAGCCACAGGGCCCTAAGCGAACGGTTACCGAACACCGGGGAGCTGTTTTTT	CASSHRALSERLPNTGELFF
TRBV5-1	TRBJ2-5	NA	NA	TGCGCCAGCAGCTTGGGGGGAGTTCAAGAGACCCAGTACTTC	CASSLGGVQETQYF
TRBV5-6	TRBJ2-3	once	TRBD2	TGTGCCAGCAGCTCCCTAGCGGGACCAGCAGATACGCAGTATTTT	CASSSLAGPADTQYF
TRBV25-1	TRBJ2-3	NA	NA	TGTGCCAGCAGTACTCAGACTTCCACGCAGTATTTT	CASSTQTSTQYF
TRBV5-8	TRBJ2-4	NA	NA	TGTGCCAGCCCGGGACTTTCGCCAGCCAAAAACATTCAGTACTTC	CASPGLSPAKNIQYF
TRBV24-1	TRBJ2-1	NA	TRBD2	TGTGCCACCAGTGACCCGGGACTAGCGGCCACGAGCTCCTACAATGAGCAGTTCTTC	CATSDPGLAATSSYNEQFF
TRBV7-8	TRBJ2-3	NA	NA	TGTGCCAGCAGTCCCGGCCAGGCTAATACGCAGTATTTT	CASSPGQANTQYF
TRBV2	TRBJ2-5	NA	NA	TGTGCCGGGATGACGGAGGCTCAAGGGACCCAGTACTTC	CAGMTEAQGTQYF
TRBV5-1	TRBJ1-1	few	TRBD1	TGCGCCAGCAGCTTAAACCCAGGGGGGCCCGTTAACACTGAAGCTTTCTTT	CASSLNPGGPVNTEAFF
TRBV6-2/TRBV6-3	TRBJ1-2	NA	TRBD1	TGTGCCAGCAGTTACTCGACAGGGGGCGACTATGGCTACACCTTC	CASSYSTGGDYGYTF
TRBV2	TRBJ1-5	NA	NA	TGTGCCAGCAGTGCAGGGCGCGACCAGCCCCAGCATTTT	CASSAGRDQPQHF
TRBV5-1	TRBJ2-7	NA	TRBD2	TGCGCCAGCAGCTTCCCGTCAGGGAGCGGGGGCGAGCAGTACTTC	CASSFPSGSGGEQYF
TRBV5-5	TRBJ1-4	NA	TRBD1	TGTGCCAGCAGCCGGGACAGGGGCGATGAAAAACTGTTTTTT	CASSRDRGDEKLFF
TRBV28	TRBJ1-4	NA	TRBD1	TGTGCCAGCCGAACAGGGGAAGTGCGGAAACTGTTTTTT	CASRTGEVRKLFF
TRBV5-1	TRBJ2-7	NA	NA	TGCGCCAGCAGCTCGGACTATATTCGGTACTTC	CASSSDYIRYF
TRBV18	TRBJ2-7	NA	NA	TGTGCCAGCTCGGAGGGGACTTTCGAGCAGTACTTC	CASSEGTFEQYF
TRBV24-1	TRBJ1-5	once	NA	TGTGCCACCAGGGACAACAATCAGCCCCAGCATTTT	CATRDNNQPQHF
TRBV5-6	TRBJ2-2	NA	TRBD1	TGTGCCAGCAGCCACAGGGTGGGGACAGTCGGGGAGCTGTTTTTT	CASSHRVGTVGELFF
TRBV2	TRBJ2-7	few	NA	TGTGCCAGCAGCCGGAGTTTCGAGCAGTACTTC	CASSRSFEQYF
TRBV28	TRBJ1-2	few	NA	TGTGCCAGCCGACAGAATTATGGCTACACCTTC	CASRQNYGYTF
TRBV10-3	TRBJ2-1	NA	TRBD2	TGTGCCACCAGCAAACCGGGACTAGCGGGCCGGAGCTCCTACAATGAGCAGTTCTTC	CATSKPGLAGRSSYNEQFF
TRBV6-5	TRBJ1-1	NA	NA	TGTGCCAGCAGTTACCGGGGGGGAGGCACTGAAGCTTTCTTT	CASSYRGGGTEAFF
TRBV7-3	TRBJ2-5	few	TRBD2	TGTGCCAGCAGCTTAAGACTAGCGGAGCCCCAGTACTTC	CASSLRLAEPQYF
TRBV18	TRBJ1-3	once	NA	TGTGCCAGCTCGACAGCGCCTGGAAACACCATATATTTT	CASSTAPGNTIYF
TRBV18	TRBJ1-2	NA	NA	TGTGCCAGCTCACGGGCACAGGAGTCTAACTATGGCTACACCTTC	CASSRAQESNYGYTF
TRBV19	TRBJ2-7	NA	TRBD1	TGTGCCAGTAGGAGGCTGGACAGGGACTCCTACGAGCAGTACTTC	CASRRLDRDSYEQYF
TRBV7-6	TRBJ2-1	NA	NA	TGTGCCAGCGGGGGGGGGCCTGGCGGGAGTGAGTCCTACAATGAGCAGTTCTTC	CASGGGPGGSESYNEQFF
TRBV3-1/TRBV3-2	TRBJ2-3	few	TRBD2	TGTGCCAGCAGCCAAGCCCGGACTAGCGGGGATACGCAGTATTTT	CASSQARTSGDTQYF